This TCR beta chain was identified during a study of T cells expressing NK-cell markers. TCRdb reprocessed the 5' RACE reads, keeping one entry per CDR3 protein, no DNA. This sample carries roughly 180,000 distinct CDR3 sequences, with around 21% going to the ten biggest clones. The length of the CDR3 is 13 residues. This TCR came from a man aged 18-75 years in good health. The chain couples TRBV12-3 or TRBV12-4 to TRBJ2-7. The sample consisted of blood T cells: a sorted CD56 or NKG2C T cell subset, CD4+ or CD8+ T cells, or bulk PBMC T cells (not recorded which). CDR3 sequence reads: CASSVAGYGEQYF.